The T cell receptor (beta chain) under discussion was sequenced for a study of blood T cell repertoires in COVID-19. Across the study: Some COVID-19 samples were acute and others convalescent; all came from the United States, Italy and Spain.

The V segment lost 5 bases and the J segment 1 base; nucleotides outside the gene matches: 6. The CDR3 length is 17 residues. The germline gives CDR1 MDHEN, CDR2 SYDVKM. How the authors handled the data: Estimated nucleated cell counts came from reference gene primer amplification. Libraries were prepared by immunoSEQ multiplex PCR; TCRdb keeps only in-frame clonotypes and omits some of them. The V and J calls and the clone size are those of that table, but D and trimming were determined from the DNA. The table shows about 310,000 clones, with around nine tenths occurring only once. Everyone who took part was roughly 18 to 89 years old, and they came from 20 to 25 US areas. Recovered participants had two consecutive negative NP/OP PCR tests, healthcare professional clearance, or symptom resolution.

This chain connects TRBV28 to TRBJ1-6; 9 nucleotides agree with TRBD1. Sequenced sample: PBMCs or T cells enriched from blood (not recorded which). The receptor was isolated from a woman aged 25 to 39 who had recovered from COVID-19. The CDR3 region has the DNA TGTGCCAGCAGTCCGGGACAGGGAACATCCTATAATTCACCCCTCCACTTT. It encodes CASSPGQGTSYNSPLHF.